This record looks at one T cell receptor (beta chain) sequence and its context. Its antigen is not known. The data are from a study of B cell selection in AIRE deficiency. Whole-study findings and limits: Shorter CDR3s marked shared Treg sequences, biased toward few non-templated insertions. Patient Tconv cells held around a third of Treg sequences shared by healthy donors. Only about 9.3% of a few thousand shared Treg sequences were patient-specific; roughly 30% healthy-specific.

Trimming left V 2 bases short and J 5 bases short, with 6 bases between. From germline, CDR1 is SGHRS and CDR2 YFSETQ. The CDR3 covers 12 residues. Regulatory T cells were sorted as CD4+CD25hiCD127low/negative cells. As handled by the study authors: Treg pools: some 5x10^4 distinct patient, some 1x10^5 donor TCRbeta sequences. Assay: immunoSEQ multiplex PCR; the TCRdb copy retains only in-frame clones and omits some. The V and J calls and clone size are taken from that table; D and trimming were inferred from the DNA. Of about 26,000 clones in the sample, 92% were seen once. The chain carries TRBV5-1 and TRBJ2-3; D gene uncertain. Input material: CD4+CD25+ Tregs sorted from PBMCs. The origin of this receptor is a human donor in good health. The CDR3 bases are TGCGCCAGCAGCTTACAGCGAGATACGCAGTATTTT. Its protein is CASSLQRDTQYF.